The 20 T cell receptor beta chains reported below all come from one sample, sequenced in a study of T-cell reconstitution after alpha-beta-depleted transplantation in children. A TCRbeta library incorporating unique molecular identifiers was prepared. TCRdb re-analysed the PCR reads in MiXCR, keeping a single row per CDR3 protein. Altogether about 980,000 distinct CDR3 sequences are present, about 29% being singletons, with the ten largest covering roughly 31%. Material: PBMCs, mostly from graft donor cells, obtained 360 days after TCRalphabeta/CD19-depleted stem cell transplant. Receptors were obtained from a boy younger than two who had a stem cell transplant for SCID, so the T cells may come from the graft donor.

The chain joins TRBV7-9 to TRBJ2-5, with 10 positions matching TRBD2. After removal of 4 bases from V and 3 bases from J, the junction contained 5 bases not matched to a gene. The CDR3 has 15 amino acids. Germline CDR1 is SEHNR and CDR2 is FQNEAQ (reference sequence). DNA for the CDR3: TGTGCCAGCAGCTCCCGGACTAGCGGAAAAGAGACCCAGTACTTC. Translating it yields CASSSRTSGKETQYF.

This clonotype was seen only a few times. J is TRBJ2-7 and V is TRBV12-3 or TRBV12-4; the match to TRBD1 covers 9 bases. The CDR3 contains 15 residues. Trimming removed 7 bases from V and 3 bases from J; junction bases left unmatched: 10. The CDR3 here is CASTLSQTGGYEQYF. The CDR3 DNA sequence: TGTGCCAGCACTCTATCCCAGACAGGGGGCTACGAGCAGTACTTC.

There are a few counts of this clonotype. The V gene is TRBV5-1, the J gene TRBJ2-7, with TRBD2 identical over 9 bases. V shed 0 bases, J shed 5 bases, and the junction held 9 bases outside the gene matches. CDR1 is SGHRS, CDR2 YFSETQ, per germline. There are 16 residues in the CDR3. CDR3 protein: CASSLGYGTSTDEQYF. In DNA, the CDR3 is TGCGCCAGCAGCTTGGGCTACGGGACTAGCACGGACGAGCAGTACTTC.

In its sample, this clonotype was seen once. The chain has TRBV5-1 and TRBJ1-1; possible D gene TRBD1, 5 bases. Trimming removed 4 bases at V and 2 bases at J, with 15 bases between. The CDR3 totals 15 residues. Germline V CDR1 and CDR2: SGHRS, YFSETQ. For the CDR3, the DNA is TGCGCCAGCAGCGAGGGACTGAACACCAACACTGAAGCTTTCTTT. The encoded protein is CASSEGLNTNTEAFF.

This clonotype was seen at least ten times. The chain is built from TRBV5-1 and TRBJ1-5; D is ambiguous. Trimming left V 4 bases short and J 2 bases short, with 10 bases between. In germline, CDR1 is SGHRS, CDR2 YFSETQ. The CDR3 contains 14 residues. CDR3 nucleotides: TGCGCCAGCAGCGGGAGCCCAGGCAATCAGCCCCAGCATTTT. Its translation is CASSGSPGNQPQHF. The whole variable domain, remainder taken from reference TRBV5-1 and TRBJ1-5, is KAGVTQTPRYLIKTRGQQVTLSCSPISGHRSVSWYQQTPGQGLQFLFEYFSETQRNKGNFPGRFSGRQFSNSRSEMNVSTLELGDSALYLCASSGSPGNQPQHFGDGTRLSIL.

This clonotype was recorded only once. This chain uses TRBV3-1 with TRBJ2-7; D not certain. The germline V and J ends were trimmed by 0 bases and 1 base, with 13 bases remaining between them. The CDR3 length is 16 residues. Germline CDR1 and CDR2: LGHDT and YNNKEL (reference sequence). The CDR3 DNA is TGTGCCAGCAGCCAAGATATAGGCAGGTTTTCCTACGAGCAGTACTTC. Protein: CASSQDIGRFSYEQYF.

The chain is built from TRBV6-5 and TRBJ2-5; D might be TRBD1 or TRBD2, each matching 5 bases. Between the trimmed V and J ends, which lost 5 bases and 9 bases, there was a span of 16 bases. Germline V CDR1 and CDR2: MNHEY, SVGAGI. This CDR3 comprises 13 residues. The CDR3 sequence is CASSNGARAAQYF. As DNA, the CDR3 is TGTGCCAGCAGTAACGGGGCCCGGGCTGCCCAGTACTTC.

V usage is TRBV7-2 and J usage is TRBJ2-7; no clear D gene. Germline lookup yields CDR1 SGHTA and CDR2 FQGNSA. V was trimmed by 5 bases and J by 6 bases, leaving 17 bases between them. The CDR3 contains 14 residues. CDR3 sequence: CASSAARVGGEQYF. CDR3 in DNA: TGTGCCAGCAGCGCGGCTAGAGTGGGCGGCGAGCAGTACTTC.

The rearrangement uses TRBV4-3 and TRBJ2-7; TRBD1 is a possible D gene (6 bases). From germline, CDR1 is LGHNA and CDR2 YSLEER. V dropped 6 bases and J dropped 4 bases, with 19 bases sitting between them. This CDR3 has 15 residues. The CDR3 nucleotides read TGCGCCAGCAGTCCAGGGGACACCCTTAGATACGAGCAGTACTTC. Its translation: CASSPGDTLRYEQYF.

This clonotype was seen only a few times. In DNA, the CDR3 is TGCGCCAGCAGCCAAGATATCGGGGTGACAGATACGCAGTATTTT. Protein: CASSQDIGVTDTQYF. This rearrangement joins TRBV4-3 to TRBJ2-3; maybe TRBD2 (5 bases). Germline loops: CDR1 LGHNA, CDR2 YSLEER. The CDR3 sequence is 15 residues long. V lost 0 bases and J lost 3, with 10 bases in between.

The chain combines TRBV5-5 with TRBJ2-7, with TRBD1 matching 9 bases. The CDR3 runs 15 residues. Germline V lookup: CDR1 SGHKS, CDR2 YYEKEE (reference sequence). Losses at the gene ends were 0 bases for V and 5 bases for J; bases not matched to a gene: 6. The chain's CDR3 is CASSLGDREIDEQYF. The CDR3 DNA reads TGTGCCAGCAGCTTGGGGGACAGGGAAATCGACGAGCAGTACTTC. The full variable domain, its missing parts supplied by reference TRBV5-5 and TRBJ2-7, is DAGVTQSPTHLIKTRGQQVTLRCSPISGHKSVSWYQQVLGQGPQFIFQYYEKEERGRGNFPDRFSARQFPNYSSELNVNALLLGDSALYLCASSLGDREIDEQYFGPGTRLTVT.

The CDR3 region has the DNA TGTGCCAGCAGCCGCAAGCCCGGGGAGCTGTTTTTT. Translation gives CASSRKPGELFF. This chain connects TRBV7-6 to TRBJ2-2; D is unclear. V was pared by 5 bases and J by 6 bases, with 7 bases between. Germline V CDR1 and CDR2: SGHVS, FNYEAQ. This CDR3 spans 12 amino acids. The full variable domain, in which reference TRBV7-6 and TRBJ2-2 provide the parts outside the CDR3, is GAGVSQSPRYKVTKRGQDVALRCDPISGHVSLYWYRQALGQGPEFLTYFNYEAQQDKSGLPNDRFSAERPEGSISTLTIQRTEQRDSAMYRCASSRKPGELFFGEGSRLTVL.

The chain recombines TRBV3-1 with TRBJ2-3; D is possibly TRBD2 (5 bases). Trimming removed 1 base at V and 4 bases at J, with 18 bases between. The CDR3 spans 17 residues. The V gene's germline CDR1 is LGHDT and CDR2 YNNKEL (reference sequence). Here the CDR3 DNA reads TGTGCCAGCAGCCAAGGATCCCGGGATTCCCGCGCAGATACGCAGTATTTT. Translated: CASSQGSRDSRADTQYF.

V and J are TRBV4-1 and TRBJ1-6, with 9 bases aligning to TRBD1. The V and J ends lost 2 bases and 10 bases, in that order; junction bases with no gene match: 6. The germline CDR1 and CDR2 sequences are MGHRA and YSYEKL. CDR3 length: 15 amino acids. CDR3 in amino acids: CASSQRDRDGSPLHF. The CDR3 nucleotides read TGCGCCAGCAGCCAACGGGACAGGGATGGGTCACCCCTCCACTTT.

The CDR3 region has the DNA TGTGCCAGCAGTCTGACTCAGGGGCCGCCCCAGCATTTT. Translating it yields CASSLTQGPPQHF. The chain has TRBV12-3 or TRBV12-4 and TRBJ1-5, with D possibly matching TRBD1 (6 bases). Trimming stripped 5 bases from V and 9 bases from J, with 14 bases between. The CDR3 contains 13 residues.

There are a few counts of this clonotype. This chain's CDR3 is CASSYSAPGELFF. The CDR3 DNA is TGTGCCAGCAGTTATTCGGCTCCCGGGGAGCTGTTTTTT. The chain has TRBV6-5 and TRBJ2-2; D is ambiguous. The germline V gene has CDR1 MNHEY and CDR2 SVGAGI. Trimming pared 3 bases from V and 6 bases from J, leaving 8 bases between. This CDR3 contains 13 residues.

V is TRBV7-6 and J is TRBJ2-7; TRBD2 aligns across 15 bases. The CDR3 sequence is 17 residues long. The junction had 9 bases not matched to a gene; V was cut back by 5 bases and J by 4 bases. Per the germline V gene, CDR1 is SGHVS and CDR2 is FNYEAQ. CDR3 nucleotides: TGTGCCAGCAGCCCAGGGACTAGCGGGGGGCCGCCGTACGAGCAGTACTTC. Translation gives CASSPGTSGGPPYEQYF.

CDR3: CASSRTTANTEAFF. The CDR3 nucleotides read TGTGCCAGCAGCCGAACGACAGCGAACACTGAAGCTTTCTTT. The genes are TRBV4-2 and TRBJ1-1; D is perhaps TRBD1 (5 bases). Germline lookup yields CDR1 LGHNA and CDR2 YNFKEQ. The V end was cut by 4 bases, the J end by 1 base, with 10 bases between. There are 14 residues in the CDR3.

The chain recombines TRBV4-1 with TRBJ2-5, with D possibly TRBD1 on 5 matching bases. This CDR3 comprises 16 residues. CDR1 and CDR2 (germline): MGHRA, YSYEKL. Deletions cut 3 bases from V and 0 bases from J, with 14 bases between. As DNA, the CDR3 is TGCGCCAGCAGCCATCCAAGAAAGGGGTACCAAGAGACCCAGTACTTC. Amino acids: CASSHPRKGYQETQYF.

In its sample, this clonotype was seen a few times. The chain links TRBV4-2 to TRBJ2-5, with D perhaps TRBD2 (5 bases). V was pared by 1 base and J by 1 base, with 10 bases between. CDR1 and CDR2 from the germline V gene are LGHNA and YNFKEQ. The CDR3 length is 15 residues. CDR3 loop: CASSQGRTFQETQYF. CDR3 in DNA: TGTGCCAGCAGCCAAGGGAGGACCTTCCAAGAGACCCAGTACTTC.